These 29 T cell receptor beta chains were sequenced from one sample in a study of cytomegalovirus exposure and HLA in healthy donors. The repertoire was sequenced with immunoSEQ multiplex PCR; TCRdb's copy has only in-frame clones and lacks some. There are about 110,000 clones in the sample; approximately 86% occur only once, and under 4.5% lies in the top ten. Sequencing used PBMCs. The receptor set was obtained from a woman aged 18-35 years in good health and CMV-seropositive.

The V call is TRBV28, the J call TRBJ1-1; perhaps TRBD1 as D (6 bases). This CDR3 contains 17 residues. Trimming removed 2 bases at V and 1 base at J, with 17 bases between. Per the germline V gene, CDR1 is MDHEN and CDR2 is SYDVKM. The CDR3 region is CASSLVGLAGANTEAFF. DNA of the CDR3: TGTGCCAGCAGTTTAGTTGGCCTGGCAGGGGCGAACACTGAAGCTTTCTTT.

The genes are TRBV11-3 and TRBJ2-5; TRBD2 matches at 9 bases. CDR1 and CDR2 from the germline V gene are SGHNT and YENEEA. The CDR3 runs 16 residues. The V gene end was trimmed by 2 bases and the J gene end by 4 bases; junction bases not matched to a gene: 8. This CDR3 is CASSLTGLALRETQYF. DNA of the CDR3: TGTGCCAGCAGCTTAACGGGACTAGCCTTGAGAGAGACCCAGTACTTC.

This chain joins TRBV7-9 and TRBJ2-7; 9 bases line up with TRBD1. J gave up 3 bases and V 3 bases, and 15 bases lay outside the gene matches. From germline, CDR1 is SEHNR and CDR2 FQNEAQ (reference sequence). The CDR3 has 18 residues. CDR3 coding DNA: TGTGCCAGCAGCTTTCCCCGGGTTCCCGGACAGGGGTTCTACGAGCAGTACTTC. Its protein product is CASSFPRVPGQGFYEQYF.

The chain employs TRBV4-2 and TRBJ2-3; 11 bases align to TRBD2. Germline V CDR1 and CDR2: LGHNA, YNFKEQ. J gave up 2 bases and V 0 bases, and 4 bases lay outside the gene matches. The CDR3 has 17 residues. Written as DNA, the CDR3 is TGTGCCAGCAGCCAAGATAGACTAGCGGGGAACACAGATACGCAGTATTTT. Translating it yields CASSQDRLAGNTDTQYF.

The genes are TRBV5-1 and TRBJ2-2; D gene uncertain. The ends were cut back, 3 bases at V and 6 bases at J, with 12 bases in the middle. The CDR3 runs 14 residues. Looked up from germline, CDR1 is SGHRS and CDR2 is YFSETQ. CDR3 in amino acids: CASSSPPNAGELFF. The DNA of the CDR3 is TGCGCCAGCAGCTCCCCCCCCAATGCCGGGGAGCTGTTTTTT.

The J gene is TRBJ2-7, the V gene TRBV7-6; 7 nucleotides agree with TRBD2. Trimming cost V 1 base and J 4 bases; bases outside gene matches: 4. The germline gives CDR1 SGHVS, CDR2 FNYEAQ. The CDR3 contains 14 residues. In DNA form, the CDR3 reads TGTGCCAGCAGCTTAGGGGGAGGGCTTTACGAGCAGTACTTC. Protein product: CASSLGGGLYEQYF.

The V call is TRBV9, the J call TRBJ2-7; TRBD1 matches 8 bases. CDR1 SGDLS and CDR2 YYNGEE come from the germline V gene. This CDR3 spans 15 amino acids. V lost 4 bases and J lost 5; bases outside the gene matches: 11. The CDR3 here is CASSFTGTGADEQYF. CDR3 nucleotides: TGTGCCAGCAGCTTTACCGGGACAGGCGCGGACGAGCAGTACTTC.

The gene calls are TRBV19 and TRBJ1-6, with TRBD1 matching 8 bases. V gave up 10 bases and J gave up 7 bases; unmatched junction bases: 6. This CDR3 has 13 residues. Germline-derived CDR1 and CDR2 are LNHDA and SQIVND (reference sequence). The CDR3 here is CATQGARNSPLHF. The CDR3 DNA reads TGTGCCACTCAGGGGGCGCGGAATTCACCCCTCCACTTT.

This sequence joins TRBV19 and TRBJ1-3; D is perhaps TRBD1 (5 bases). This CDR3 comprises 14 residues. V dropped 3 bases and J dropped 1 base, with 7 bases sitting between them. CDR1 and CDR2 from the germline V gene are LNHDA and SQIVND (reference sequence). CDR3 sequence: CASSMAGSGNTIYF. The CDR3 DNA is TGTGCCAGTAGTATGGCAGGGTCTGGAAACACCATATATTTT.

The chain has TRBV5-1 and TRBJ2-1, with TRBD2 matching over 7 bases. CDR3 length: 13 residues. Germline lookup yields CDR1 SGHRS and CDR2 YFSETQ. V shed 2 bases, J shed 9 bases, and the junction held 5 bases outside the gene matches. The CDR3 is CASSLGPGGEQFF. Here the CDR3 DNA reads TGCGCCAGCAGCTTAGGGCCGGGGGGTGAGCAGTTCTTC.

This clone was found once. The rearrangement links TRBV5-1 to TRBJ2-2; no clear D gene. This CDR3 region has 13 residues. Trimming took off 3 bases at V and 1 base at J, with 4 bases between the two ends. CDR1 and CDR2 from the germline V gene are SGHRS and YFSETQ. The chain's CDR3 is CASSSGNTGELFF. The CDR3 DNA is TGCGCCAGCAGCTCAGGGAACACCGGGGAGCTGTTTTTT.

This chain links TRBV11-3 with TRBJ1-1; perhaps TRBD1 as D (5 bases). Trimming took off 6 bases at V and 11 bases at J, with 16 bases between the two ends. This CDR3 comprises 12 residues. In germline, CDR1 is SGHNT, CDR2 YENEEA. DNA for the CDR3: TGTGCCAGCAGACTCGGACCAGGGAACGCTTTCTTT. Amino acids: CASRLGPGNAFF.

V and J are TRBV28 and TRBJ1-5; possibly TRBD1 for D (6 bases). CDR1 MDHEN and CDR2 SYDVKM come from the germline V gene. The V end was cut by 2 bases, the J end by 3 bases, with 11 bases between. This CDR3 contains 15 residues. The CDR3 protein is CASSLLGQNNQPQHF. The DNA for the CDR3 is TGTGCCAGCAGTTTACTCGGACAGAACAATCAGCCCCAGCATTTT.

J is TRBJ1-2 and V is TRBV5-4; TRBD1 matches 8 bases. CDR1 and CDR2 from the germline V gene are SGHNT and YYREEE (reference sequence). With V trimmed by 0 bases and J by 2 bases, 6 bases remained unmatched. This CDR3 comprises 16 residues. The CDR3 here is CASSLGQGPLNYGYTF. The CDR3, as DNA: TGTGCCAGCAGCTTGGGACAGGGGCCCCTCAACTATGGCTACACCTTC.

The chain carries TRBV30 and TRBJ1-1; possibly TRBD1 for D (5 bases). From germline, CDR1 is GTSNPN and CDR2 SVGIG (reference sequence). Trimming shortened V by 4 bases and J by 8 bases, and 8 bases separated the two germline ends. CDR3 length: 10 amino acids. DNA of the CDR3: TGTGCCTGGACCCGACAGGAAGCTTTCTTT. Translation gives CAWTRQEAFF.

The V gene is TRBV28, the J gene TRBJ2-2, with 7 nucleotides matching TRBD2. This CDR3 is built from 16 residues. With V trimmed by 6 bases and J by 6 bases, 13 bases remained unmatched. Germline V gene lookup returns CDR1 MDHEN and CDR2 SYDVKM. CDR3 nucleotide sequence: TGTGCCAGCAGACCCCCGACAGCGGGACGTCCCGGGGAGCTGTTTTTT. Amino acid sequence: CASRPPTAGRPGELFF.

The chain is built from TRBV6-6 and TRBJ1-4, with D tentatively TRBD1 (6 bases). CDR1 is MNHNY, CDR2 SVGAGI, per germline (reference sequence). V was clipped by 4 bases and J by 5 bases, with 8 bases between them. CDR3 length: 13 amino acids. DNA of the CDR3: TGTGCCAGCAGTTTCGGACAGAATGAAAAACTGTTTTTT. This sequence encodes CASSFGQNEKLFF.

The chain joins TRBV29-1 to TRBJ1-1; perhaps TRBD1 as D (5 bases). This CDR3 has 11 residues. The V gene's germline CDR1 is SQVTM and CDR2 ANQGSEA. This chain's CDR3 is CRAGPNTEAFF. DNA for the CDR3: TGCAGAGCGGGGCCGAACACTGAAGCTTTCTTT.

The rearrangement joins TRBV12-5 to TRBJ1-3; 11 bases fit TRBD1. Trimming at V came to 2 bases and at J to 3 bases, leaving 3 bases not matched to a gene. Germline loops: CDR1 LGHNT, CDR2 FRNRAP. The CDR3 is made up of 16 amino acids. CDR3: CASGLTDRGLGNTIYF. CDR3 DNA: TGTGCTAGTGGTTTGACGGACAGGGGGCTTGGAAACACCATATATTTT.

The chain carries TRBV2 and TRBJ2-2, with TRBD2 matching 9 bases. Per the germline V gene, CDR1 is SNHLY and CDR2 is FYNNEI. V was pared by 8 bases and J by 1 base, with 8 bases of the junction left unmatched. CDR3 length equals 16 residues. The CDR3 loop is CASRALAGQNTGELFF. The CDR3, as DNA: TGTGCCAGCCGAGCCCTAGCGGGACAGAACACCGGGGAGCTGTTTTTT.

The chain couples TRBV6-1 to TRBJ2-3; 10 nucleotides line up with TRBD1. With V trimmed by 4 bases and J by 3 bases, 7 bases remained unmatched. The CDR3 runs to 16 residues. Germline CDR1 MNHNS, CDR2 SASEGT. DNA of the CDR3: TGTGCCAGCAGTGGCCGGGACAGGGGAGGAACAGATACGCAGTATTTT. Translation: CASSGRDRGGTDTQYF.

The rearrangement links TRBV2 to TRBJ2-3; possible D gene TRBD1, 6 bases. The CDR3 loop spans 14 amino acids. V was pared by 8 bases and J by 0 bases, with 12 bases between. CDR1 and CDR2 from the germline V gene are SNHLY and FYNNEI. The CDR3 DNA follows: TGTGCCAGCGTGTTGGGGGCTAGCACAGATACGCAGTATTTT. Translating it yields CASVLGASTDTQYF.

This sequence joins TRBV28 and TRBJ1-4, with D tentatively TRBD1 (5 bases). V was cut by 10 bases and J by 17 bases, with 17 bases left in between. Germline V gene data show CDR1 as MDHEN and CDR2 as SYDVKM. This CDR3 region has 10 residues. CDR3 DNA: TGTGCCACCAGGGAGGGCAGGTTTTTTTTT. Encoded protein: CATREGRFFF.

This rearrangement joins TRBV18 to TRBJ1-5; no clear D gene. This CDR3 is 13 amino acids long. Germline lookup yields CDR1 KGHSH and CDR2 LQKENI. Deletions cut 2 bases from V and 2 bases from J, with 4 bases between. The CDR3 reads CASSPGRNQPQHF. The CDR3 nucleotides read TGTGCCAGCTCACCAGGGCGCAATCAGCCCCAGCATTTT.

This chain connects TRBV4-1 to TRBJ2-5; perhaps TRBD2 as D (6 bases). The V gene's germline CDR1 is MGHRA and CDR2 YSYEKL. This CDR3 spans 12 amino acids. V was shortened by 4 bases and J by 4 bases, with 7 bases between the two germline ends. CDR3 in amino acids: CASSLSGETQYF. The CDR3 DNA is TGCGCCAGCAGCCTTAGCGGAGAGACCCAGTACTTC.

V gene TRBV11-3 combines with J gene TRBJ1-2; D is perhaps TRBD1 (5 bases). Trimming left V 4 bases short and J 0 bases short, with 15 bases between. CDR1 and CDR2 (germline): SGHNT, YENEEA. CDR3 length: 16 amino acids. The CDR3 DNA is TGTGCCAGCAGCTCGGAGGGGATGGGAGCTAACTATGGCTACACCTTC. This codes for CASSSEGMGANYGYTF.

A few counts support this clone. Additional DNA sequences in this sample encode the identical CDR3. CDR3 sequence: CASSPRQERSYNSPLHF. CDR3 sequence (DNA): TGTGCCAGTAGTCCGCGACAGGAGAGGTCCTATAATTCACCCCTCCACTTT. The V gene is TRBV19, the J gene TRBJ1-6, with D maybe TRBD1 (6 bases). This CDR3 has 17 residues. Germline V gene lookup returns CDR1 LNHDA and CDR2 SQIVND (reference sequence). Trimming left V 5 bases short and J 1 base short, with 15 bases between. The entire variable domain, with the rest obtained from reference TRBV19 and TRBJ1-6, is as follows: DGGITQSPKYLFRKEGQNVTLSCEQNLNHDAMYWYRQDPGQGLRLIYYSQIVNDFQKGDIAEGYSVSREKKESFPLTVTSAQKNPTAFYLCASSPRQERSYNSPLHFGNGTRLTVT.

The chain carries TRBV4-2 and TRBJ1-1; D remains ambiguous. Germline V lookup: CDR1 LGHNA, CDR2 YNFKEQ. V was trimmed by 3 bases and J by 3 bases, leaving 8 bases between them. The CDR3 sequence is 13 residues long. The CDR3 DNA reads TGTGCCAGCAGCCAGCCCGGGGACACTGAAGCTTTCTTT. The encoded protein is CASSQPGDTEAFF.

The rearrangement joins TRBV6-1 to TRBJ1-1; D remains unclear. Deletions cut 3 bases from V and 7 bases from J, with 9 bases between. Germline V CDR1 and CDR2: MNHNS, SASEGT. This CDR3 spans 12 amino acids. In nucleotides, the CDR3 is TGTGCCAGCAGTGACTGGAGAGGTGAAGCTTTCTTT. Translation: CASSDWRGEAFF.